The 22 T cell receptor beta chains given below trace back to one sample, sequenced in a study of control samples from healthy donors and cancer patients. Method: immunoSEQ multiplex PCR; TCRdb's copy keeps in-frame clones and lacks some. Here the sample spans roughly 220,000 clones, roughly 94% being singletons. Sequenced: blood. The receptors here all came from a man aged 45-65 years in good health.

This chain joins TRBV6-4 and TRBJ1-6, with a tentative D call TRBD1 (6 bases). The CDR3 covers 14 residues. Trimming left V 4 bases short and J 5 bases short, with 9 bases between. From germline, CDR1 is MRHNA and CDR2 SNTAGT. The CDR3 loop is CASSAGTNNSPLHF. In DNA, the CDR3 is TGTGCCAGCAGTGCCGGGACAAATAATTCACCCCTCCACTTT.

The V and J genes are TRBV10-3 and TRBJ1-2, with TRBD1 identical over 8 bases. The CDR3 sequence is 17 residues long. Germline CDR1 ENHRY, CDR2 SYGVKD. V lost 3 bases and J lost 2; bases outside the gene matches: 11. The CDR3 sequence: CAISDLRITGGNYGYTF. The CDR3 DNA follows: TGTGCCATCAGTGACCTTCGCATCACAGGGGGGAACTATGGCTACACCTTC.

The chain has TRBV28 and TRBJ2-1, with D unclear. There are 11 residues in the CDR3. Between the trimmed V and J ends, which lost 6 bases and 9 bases, there was a span of 9 bases. CDR1 and CDR2 (germline): MDHEN, SYDVKM. CDR3 sequence reads: CASSGEREQFF. The DNA of the CDR3 is TGTGCCAGCAGCGGAGAACGTGAGCAGTTCTTC.

The chain links TRBV2 to TRBJ2-7; 7 nucleotides align to TRBD1. Germline assignment: CDR1 SNHLY and CDR2 FYNNEI. The CDR3 runs to 17 residues. The V gene end was trimmed by 8 bases and the J gene end by 0 bases; junction bases not matched to a gene: 16. CDR3 in amino acids: CASGRDSDLLYSYEQYF. Here the CDR3 DNA reads TGTGCCAGCGGCCGGGACAGCGACCTTCTTTACTCCTACGAGCAGTACTTC.

The V and J genes are TRBV5-1 and TRBJ1-4, with 8 nucleotides matching TRBD1. CDR3 size: 14 residues. J was trimmed by 8 bases and V by 4 bases; bases with no gene match: 7. Per germline, CDR1 SGHRS and CDR2 YFSETQ. The CDR3 region is CASSPPGGREKLFF. The CDR3 region has the DNA TGCGCCAGCAGCCCCCCAGGGGGCCGCGAAAAACTGTTTTTT.

This clone was observed a single time. This rearrangement joins TRBV7-3 to TRBJ2-3; a possible D gene is TRBD2 (6 bases). Germline V CDR1 and CDR2: SGHTA, FQGTGA. The CDR3 runs 13 residues. The V gene lost 6 bases and the J gene lost 4 bases, with 11 bases spanning the gap. The CDR3 DNA reads TGTGCCAGCAGTTTTAGCGGCTCAGATACGCAGTATTTT. Amino acids: CASSFSGSDTQYF.

This chain links TRBV11-2 with TRBJ2-4; D may be TRBD1 or TRBD2 (6 bases each). Trimming pared 2 bases from V and 8 bases from J, leaving 7 bases between. Germline V gene sequence: CDR1 SGHAT, CDR2 FQNNGV. This CDR3 has 12 amino acids. DNA of the CDR3: TGTGCCAGCAGCTTAAGGGGGGACATTCAGTACTTC. Protein: CASSLRGDIQYF.

The chain is built from TRBV7-8 and TRBJ1-2; D may be TRBD1 (6 bases). The CDR3 extends over 16 amino acids. Trimming cost V 1 base and J 4 bases, with 16 bases left between them. CDR1 is SGHVS and CDR2 is FQNEAQ in the germline V gene. The DNA for the CDR3 is TGTGCCAGCAGCTTAGTCCCGAAGGGGGACATCTATGGCTACACCTTC. Protein sequence: CASSLVPKGDIYGYTF.

The rearrangement links TRBV5-1 to TRBJ1-1, with unresolved D. CDR1 is SGHRS, CDR2 YFSETQ, per germline. The CDR3 loop spans 14 amino acids. Trimming shortened V by 4 bases and J by 6 bases, and 16 bases separated the two germline ends. The CDR3 bases are TGCGCCAGCAGCGGTCATCCAGAAGGTCCTGAAGCTTTCTTT. Encoded protein: CASSGHPEGPEAFF.

The chain joins TRBV9 to TRBJ2-3; D may be TRBD2 (5 bases). From germline, CDR1 is SGDLS and CDR2 YYNGEE. The CDR3 contains 15 residues. Trimming stripped 0 bases from V and 8 bases from J, with 16 bases between. CDR3 region: CASSVGTLRAGTQYF. CDR3 DNA sequence: TGTGCCAGCAGCGTAGGGACGTTGAGGGCAGGTACGCAGTATTTT.

This clone was seen only once. The chain recombines TRBV9 with TRBJ1-3; tentative D call: TRBD1 (5 bases). The CDR3 loop spans 15 amino acids. V was shortened by 0 bases and J by 0 bases, with 7 bases between the two germline ends. Germline CDR1 and CDR2: SGDLS and YYNGEE. CDR3: CASSVEGSSGNTIYF. The DNA for the CDR3 is TGTGCCAGCAGCGTAGAGGGGTCCTCTGGAAACACCATATATTTT.

The V call is TRBV7-8, the J call TRBJ2-2; TRBD2 aligns across 11 bases. CDR1 SGHVS and CDR2 FQNEAQ come from the germline V gene. V was clipped by 2 bases and J by 5 bases; unmatched bases: 1. The CDR3 runs 15 residues. The DNA for the CDR3 is TGTGCCAGCAGCTTAAGACTAGCGGGAACCGGGGAGCTGTTTTTT. Its protein is CASSLRLAGTGELFF.

This clone has only one observation. This chain joins TRBV6-5 and TRBJ2-2; TRBD1 aligns across 8 bases. Germline CDR1 is MNHEY and CDR2 is SVGAGI. V gave up 4 bases and J gave up 3 bases; unmatched junction bases: 4. The CDR3 is 15 residues long. The CDR3 nucleotides are TGTGCCAGCAGTTCAGCAGGGGGCTACACCGGGGAGCTGTTTTTT. It encodes CASSSAGGYTGELFF.

The chain uses TRBV18 and TRBJ2-1, with TRBD2 matching over 10 bases. CDR1 is KGHSH and CDR2 is LQKENI in the germline V gene. This CDR3 spans 16 amino acids. With 4 bases clipped from V and 3 bases from J, the junction kept 6 bases outside the gene matches. In DNA form, the CDR3 reads TGTGCCAGCTCACTCACTACTAGCGGGATCTACAATGAGCAGTTCTTC. Protein product: CASSLTTSGIYNEQFF.

The chain links TRBV7-2 to TRBJ2-5; 12 bases line up with TRBD2. Germline CDR1 SGHTA, CDR2 FQGNSA. V lost 5 bases to trimming and J lost 7 bases; unmatched junction nucleotides: 2. The CDR3 sequence is 13 residues long. CDR3 loop: CASSTTSGGTQYF. CDR3 DNA sequence: TGTGCCAGCAGCACGACTAGCGGGGGGACCCAGTACTTC.

The V call is TRBV5-1, the J call TRBJ1-1; D remains unclear. CDR3 length: 15 residues. V shed 4 bases and J shed 2 bases, with 15 bases lying between them. Germline lookup yields CDR1 SGHRS and CDR2 YFSETQ. In DNA, the CDR3 is TGCGCCAGCAGCCCCTGGCGGGAAGCCAACACTGAAGCTTTCTTT. Protein product: CASSPWREANTEAFF.

CDR3 nucleotides: TGTGCCAGCAGCCAAGTAGCTAGCGGGGGGGGAGAGACCCAGTACTTC. Its protein is CASSQVASGGGETQYF. The chain joins TRBV3-1 (or the pseudogene TRBV3-2) to TRBJ2-5; 12 positions agree with TRBD2. The trim removed 1 base at V and 4 bases at J, leaving 4 bases unmatched. Germline CDR1 and CDR2: LGHDT and YNNKEL (reference sequence). The CDR3 has 16 amino acids.

The V gene is TRBV4-1, the J gene TRBJ2-2; D is perhaps TRBD1 (5 bases). The germline V and J ends were trimmed by 4 bases and 0 bases, with 9 bases remaining between them. The CDR3 runs to 15 residues. The germline gives CDR1 MGHRA, CDR2 YSYEKL. DNA for the CDR3: TGCGCCAGCAGCCCAGGGCAGTCGAACACCGGGGAGCTGTTTTTT. Translation gives CASSPGQSNTGELFF.

The chain has TRBV5-1 and TRBJ2-1; TRBD1 is a possible D gene (5 bases). V lost 4 bases to trimming and J lost 2 bases, with 16 bases between them. Per germline, CDR1 SGHRS and CDR2 YFSETQ. CDR3 size: 16 residues. The CDR3 DNA follows: TGCGCCAGCAGCGATCAGGACCTGGGGCCCTACAATGAGCAGTTCTTC. This encodes CASSDQDLGPYNEQFF.

This chain joins TRBV10-3 and TRBJ1-3; 7 bases fit TRBD1. The junction had 5 bases not matched to a gene; V was cut back by 8 bases and J by 4 bases. The germline gives CDR1 ENHRY, CDR2 SYGVKD. The CDR3 covers 13 residues. CDR3 nucleotides: TGTGCCATCGGACAGGTCTCGGGAAACACCATATATTTT. Residues: CAIGQVSGNTIYF.

CDR3 DNA: TGTGCCAGCAGCCTGGGACAGGGAACTGAAGCTTTCTTT. Its translation: CASSLGQGTEAFF. The chain links TRBV14 to TRBJ1-1; 9 bases are shared with TRBD1. V was pared by 4 bases and J by 5 bases, with 2 bases of the junction left unmatched. Germline assignment: CDR1 SGHDN and CDR2 FVKESK. This CDR3 comprises 13 residues.

J is TRBJ1-4 and V is TRBV6-5, with TRBD1 as a possible D gene (6 bases). The CDR3 has 14 amino acids. Germline assignment: CDR1 MNHEY and CDR2 SVGAGI. V was clipped by 5 bases and J by 3 bases, with 10 bases between them. The CDR3 DNA reads TGTGCCAGCAGTAGGGGGTCGGCTAATGAAAAACTGTTTTTT. Translated: CASSRGSANEKLFF.